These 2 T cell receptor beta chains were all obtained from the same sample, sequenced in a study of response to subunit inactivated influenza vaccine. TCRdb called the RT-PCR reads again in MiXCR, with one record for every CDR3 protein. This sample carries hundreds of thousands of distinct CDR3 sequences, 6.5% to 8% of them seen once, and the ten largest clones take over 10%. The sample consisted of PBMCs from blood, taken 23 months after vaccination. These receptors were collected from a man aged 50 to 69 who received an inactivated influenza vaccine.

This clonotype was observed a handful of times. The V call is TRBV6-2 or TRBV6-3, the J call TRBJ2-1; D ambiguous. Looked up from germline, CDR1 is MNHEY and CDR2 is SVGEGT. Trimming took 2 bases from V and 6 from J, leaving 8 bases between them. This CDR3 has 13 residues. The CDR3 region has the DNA TGTGCCAGCAGTTACCTAGAAACCAATGAGCAGTTCTTC. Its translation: CASSYLETNEQFF.

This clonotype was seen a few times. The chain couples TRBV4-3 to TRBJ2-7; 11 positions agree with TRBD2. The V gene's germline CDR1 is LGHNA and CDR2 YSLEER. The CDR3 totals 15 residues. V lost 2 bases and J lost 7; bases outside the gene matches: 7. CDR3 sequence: CASSQLLAGGREQYF. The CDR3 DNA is TGCGCCAGCAGCCAACTCTTAGCGGGAGGGAGGGAGCAGTACTTC.